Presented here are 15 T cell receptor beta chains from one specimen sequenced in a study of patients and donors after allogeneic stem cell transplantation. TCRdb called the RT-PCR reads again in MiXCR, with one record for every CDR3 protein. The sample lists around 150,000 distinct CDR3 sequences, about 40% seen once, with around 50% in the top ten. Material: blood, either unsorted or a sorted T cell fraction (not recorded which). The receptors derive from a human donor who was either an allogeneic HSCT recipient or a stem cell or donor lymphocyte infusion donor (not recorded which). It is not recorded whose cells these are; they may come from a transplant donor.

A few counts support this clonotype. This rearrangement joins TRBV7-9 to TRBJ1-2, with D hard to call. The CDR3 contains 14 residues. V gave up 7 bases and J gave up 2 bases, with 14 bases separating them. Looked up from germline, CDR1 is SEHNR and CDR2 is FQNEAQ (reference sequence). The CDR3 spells CASTQSGINYGYTF. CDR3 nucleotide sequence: TGTGCCAGCACCCAGTCCGGGATCAACTATGGCTACACCTTC.

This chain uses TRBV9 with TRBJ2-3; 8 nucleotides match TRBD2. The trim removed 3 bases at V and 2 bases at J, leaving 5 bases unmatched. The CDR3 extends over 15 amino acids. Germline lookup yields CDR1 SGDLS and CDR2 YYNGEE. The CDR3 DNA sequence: TGTGCCAGCAGCGGTAGCGGGGAAAACACAGATACGCAGTATTTT. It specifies CASSGSGENTDTQYF. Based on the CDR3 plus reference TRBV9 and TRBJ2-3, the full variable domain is DSGVTQTPKHLITATGQRVTLRCSPRSGDLSVYWYQQSLDQGLQFLIQYYNGEERAKGNILERFSAQQFPDLHSELNLSSLELGDSALYFCASSGSGENTDTQYFGPGTRLTVL.

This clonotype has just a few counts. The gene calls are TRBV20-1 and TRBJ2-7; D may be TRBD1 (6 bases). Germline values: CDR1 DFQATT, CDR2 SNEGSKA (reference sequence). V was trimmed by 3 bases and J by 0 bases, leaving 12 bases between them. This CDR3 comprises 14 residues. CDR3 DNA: TGCAGTGCTAGTGACCGGGACACCTCCTACGAGCAGTACTTC. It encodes CSASDRDTSYEQYF.

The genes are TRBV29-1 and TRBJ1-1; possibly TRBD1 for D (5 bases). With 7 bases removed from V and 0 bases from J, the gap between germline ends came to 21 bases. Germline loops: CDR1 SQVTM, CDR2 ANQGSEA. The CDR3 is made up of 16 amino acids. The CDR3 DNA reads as TGCAGCGCCCGGGACGGCAGGCCCATGATGAACACTGAAGCTTTCTTT. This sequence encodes CSARDGRPMMNTEAFF.

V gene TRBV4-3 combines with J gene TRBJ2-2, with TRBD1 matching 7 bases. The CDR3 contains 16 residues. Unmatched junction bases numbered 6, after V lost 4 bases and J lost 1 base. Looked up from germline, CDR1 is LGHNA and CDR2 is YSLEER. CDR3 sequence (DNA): TGCGCCAGCAGCCTTCAGGGACAGAGGAACACCGGGGAGCTGTTTTTT. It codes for CASSLQGQRNTGELFF.

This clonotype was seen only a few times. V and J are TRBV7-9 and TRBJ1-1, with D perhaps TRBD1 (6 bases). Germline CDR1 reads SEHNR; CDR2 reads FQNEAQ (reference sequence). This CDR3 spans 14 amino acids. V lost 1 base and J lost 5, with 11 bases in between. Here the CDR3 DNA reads TGTGCCAGCAGCTTAGAGGGGGGAGGTACTGAAGCTTTCTTT. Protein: CASSLEGGGTEAFF. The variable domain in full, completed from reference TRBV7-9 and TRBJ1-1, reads DTGVSQNPRHKITKRGQNVTFRCDPISEHNRLYWYRQTLGQGPEFLTYFQNEAQLEKSRLLSDRFSAERPKGSFSTLEIQRTEQGDSAMYLCASSLEGGGTEAFFGQGTRLTVV.

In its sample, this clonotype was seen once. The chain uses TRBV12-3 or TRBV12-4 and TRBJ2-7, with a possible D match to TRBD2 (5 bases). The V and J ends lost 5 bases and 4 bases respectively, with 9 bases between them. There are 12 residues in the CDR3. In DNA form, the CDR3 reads TGTGCCAGCAGTCCCGGACTGTACGAGCAGTACTTC. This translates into CASSPGLYEQYF.

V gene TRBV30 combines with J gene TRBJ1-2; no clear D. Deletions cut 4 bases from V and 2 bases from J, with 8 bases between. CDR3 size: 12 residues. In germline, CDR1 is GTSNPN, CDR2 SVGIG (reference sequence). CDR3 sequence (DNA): TGTGCCTGGACGAAGGGCAACTATGGCTACACCTTC. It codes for CAWTKGNYGYTF.

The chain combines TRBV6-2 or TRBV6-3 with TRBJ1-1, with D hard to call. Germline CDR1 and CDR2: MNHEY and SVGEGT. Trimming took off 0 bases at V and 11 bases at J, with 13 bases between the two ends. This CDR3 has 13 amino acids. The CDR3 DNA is TGTGCCAGCAGTTACTCAGCGGGCCAAAGTGCTTTCTTT. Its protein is CASSYSAGQSAFF.

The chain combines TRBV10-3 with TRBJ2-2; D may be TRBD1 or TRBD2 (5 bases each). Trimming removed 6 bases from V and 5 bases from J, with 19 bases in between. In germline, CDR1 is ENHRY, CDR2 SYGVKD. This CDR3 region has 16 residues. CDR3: CAIRRVGTSRTGELFF. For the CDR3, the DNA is TGTGCCATCAGGAGAGTCGGGACCTCCCGAACCGGGGAGCTGTTTTTT.

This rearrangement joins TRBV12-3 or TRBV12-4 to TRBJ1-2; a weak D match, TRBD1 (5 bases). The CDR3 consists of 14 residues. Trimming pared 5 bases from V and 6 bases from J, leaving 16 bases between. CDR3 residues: CASSTRGAADGYTF. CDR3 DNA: TGTGCCAGCAGTACCCGAGGGGCGGCGGATGGCTACACCTTC.

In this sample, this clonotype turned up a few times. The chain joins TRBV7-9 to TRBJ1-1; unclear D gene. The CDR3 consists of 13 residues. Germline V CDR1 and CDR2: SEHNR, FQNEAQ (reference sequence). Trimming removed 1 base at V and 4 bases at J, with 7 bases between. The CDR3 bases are TGTGCCAGCAGCTTAGAACCGCGCACTGAAGCTTTCTTT. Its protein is CASSLEPRTEAFF.

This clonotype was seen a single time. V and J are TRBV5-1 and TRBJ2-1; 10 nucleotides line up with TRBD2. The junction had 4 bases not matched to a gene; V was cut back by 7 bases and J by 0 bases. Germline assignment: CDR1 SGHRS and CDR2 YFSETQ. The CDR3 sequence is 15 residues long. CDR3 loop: CASCTSGVSYNEQFF. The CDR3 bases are TGCGCCAGCTGTACTAGCGGGGTCTCCTACAATGAGCAGTTCTTC.

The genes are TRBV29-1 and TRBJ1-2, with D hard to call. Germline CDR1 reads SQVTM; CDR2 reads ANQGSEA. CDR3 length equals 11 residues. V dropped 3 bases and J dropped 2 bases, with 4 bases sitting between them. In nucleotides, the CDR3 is TGCAGCGTTGAGGTCAACTATGGCTACACCTTC. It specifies CSVEVNYGYTF.

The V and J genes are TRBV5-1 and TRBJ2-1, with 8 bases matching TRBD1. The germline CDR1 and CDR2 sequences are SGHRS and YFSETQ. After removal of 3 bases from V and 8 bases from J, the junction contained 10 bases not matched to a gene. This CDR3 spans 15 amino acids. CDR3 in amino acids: CASSWGQAQRDEQFF. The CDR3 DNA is TGCGCCAGCAGCTGGGGACAGGCCCAGAGGGATGAGCAGTTCTTC. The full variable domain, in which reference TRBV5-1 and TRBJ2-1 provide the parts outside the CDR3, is KAGVTQTPRYLIKTRGQQVTLSCSPISGHRSVSWYQQTPGQGLQFLFEYFSETQRNKGNFPGRFSGRQFSNSRSEMNVSTLELGDSALYLCASSWGQAQRDEQFFGPGTRLTVL.